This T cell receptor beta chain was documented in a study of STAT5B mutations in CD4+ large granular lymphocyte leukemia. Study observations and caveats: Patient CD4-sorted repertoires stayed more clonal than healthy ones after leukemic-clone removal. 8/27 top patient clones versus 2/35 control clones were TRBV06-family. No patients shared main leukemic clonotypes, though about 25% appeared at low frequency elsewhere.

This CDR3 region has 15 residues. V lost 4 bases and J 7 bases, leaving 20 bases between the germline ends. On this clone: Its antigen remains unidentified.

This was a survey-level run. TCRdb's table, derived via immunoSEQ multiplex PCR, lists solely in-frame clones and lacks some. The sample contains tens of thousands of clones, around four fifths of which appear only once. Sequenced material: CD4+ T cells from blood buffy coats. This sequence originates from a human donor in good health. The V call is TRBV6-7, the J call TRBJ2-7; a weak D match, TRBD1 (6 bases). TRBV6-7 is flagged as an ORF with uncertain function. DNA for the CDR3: TGTGCCAGCAGTTGTACAGGGAAATATTCAGGGGAGCAGTACTTC. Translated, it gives CASSCTGKYSGEQYF.